This T cell receptor (beta chain) was recovered during a study of CD8+CD57+ T cells in acquired aplastic anemia. Overall study: Yields of DNA that came from sorted CD4+ and CD8+ cells averaged approximately 3.5 ug.

Using genomic DNA as the template, TCR beta VDJ and CDR3 profiling was carried out. TCRdb reprocessed the reads via MiXCR and lists one record per CDR3 protein. Of tens of thousands of distinct CDR3 sequences detected, under 50% appear once; the ten largest clones hold about 68%. J gave up 3 bases and V 2 bases, and 4 bases lay outside the gene matches. This CDR3 has 16 residues. Germline V gives CDR1 KGHDR, CDR2 SFDVKD. Material: sorted CD4+, CD8+, or CD8+CD57+ T cells (not recorded which) from PBMCs. The V and J genes are TRBV24-1 and TRBJ1-5; 9 nucleotides align to TRBD1. This TCR came from a human donor in good health, serving as a control. The CDR3 DNA is TGTGCCACCAGTGATTCCGGGACAGGGCTCAATCAGCCCCAGCATTTT. The encoded protein is CATSDSGTGLNQPQHF.